This T cell receptor (beta chain) was retrieved from a study of tumour-infiltrating T cells in Burkitt lymphoma. The wider study: Productive clonality predicted overall and progression-free survival.

The repertoire was sequenced with immunoSEQ multiplex PCR; TCRdb's copy has only in-frame clones and lacks some. The sample includes roughly 15,000 clones, around 80% of them seen just once. The CDR3 extends over 15 amino acids. Deletions cut 5 bases from V and 6 bases from J, with 17 bases between. Per germline, CDR1 LNHDA and CDR2 SQIVND (reference sequence). The sample comprised tumor tissue. This sequence joins TRBV19 and TRBJ1-5, with D tentatively TRBD1 (5 bases). This receptor was taken from a human donor with diffuse large B-cell lymphoma. The CDR3 DNA follows: TGTGCCAGTAGTCCGTCTGGGGGTCCGGGTCAGCCCCAGCATTTT. Translated, it gives CASSPSGGPGQPQHF. The complete variable domain, with remaining parts taken from reference TRBV19 and TRBJ1-5, reads DGGITQSPKYLFRKEGQNVTLSCEQNLNHDAMYWYRQDPGQGLRLIYYSQIVNDFQKGDIAEGYSVSREKKESFPLTVTSAQKNPTAFYLCASSPSGGPGQPQHFGDGTRLSIL.